The 29 T cell receptor beta chains in this list originate from one sample, sequenced in a study of T cell repertoires in cytomegalovirus infection. Each CDR3 protein gets one entry after TCRdb re-called the reads with MiXCR. Counted here are about 300,000 distinct CDR3 sequences, around 9.1% occurring once; the ten biggest clones make up less than 3%. Sequencing input: PBMCs. All receptors derive from a human donor in good health (CMV status not recorded). Some clones in this sample may be carry-over from other donors' samples.

In this sample, this clonotype turned up many times. The genes are TRBV7-8 and TRBJ2-7, with TRBD2 matching 7 bases. The germline CDR1 and CDR2 sequences are SGHVS and FQNEAQ. V gave up 1 base and J gave up 3 bases; unmatched junction bases: 3. This CDR3 is built from 14 residues. CDR3 DNA sequence: TGTGCCAGCAGCTTAGACGGGGGGAACTACGAGCAGTACGTC. Translated: CASSLDGGNYEQYV.

This clonotype was counted at least ten times. The J gene is TRBJ2-2, the V gene TRBV20-1, with D hard to call. The germline V gene encodes CDR1 DFQATT and CDR2 SNEGSKA (reference sequence). Trimming stripped 0 bases from V and 1 base from J, with 0 bases between. This CDR3 has 12 amino acids. CDR3 protein: CSARENTGELFF. As DNA, the CDR3 is TGCAGTGCTAGAGAGAACACCGGGGAGCTGTTTTTT.

This clonotype was counted at least ten times. The rearrangement joins TRBV28 to TRBJ2-7; tentatively, D is TRBD1 or TRBD2 (5 bases each). Germline CDR1 MDHEN, CDR2 SYDVKM. The CDR3 is 14 amino acids. V was pared by 6 bases and J by 2 bases, with 14 bases between. The CDR3 reads CASRDRGLPYEQYV. In nucleotides, the CDR3 is TGTGCCAGCAGGGATCGGGGCCTTCCCTACGAGCAGTACGTC.

This clonotype was counted between two and nine times. V and J are TRBV5-1 and TRBJ2-5; a weak D match, TRBD1 (6 bases). V dropped 4 bases and J dropped 4 bases, with 20 bases sitting between them. The CDR3 totals 16 residues. Germline-derived CDR1 and CDR2 are SGHRS and YFSETQ. Here the CDR3 DNA reads TGCGCCAGCAGCACGAAAGCCGGGACACGTAGAGAGACCCAGTACTTC. Encoded protein: CASSTKAGTRRETQYF.

This clonotype has ten or more counts. The V call is TRBV18, the J call TRBJ1-1, with D perhaps matching TRBD1 (6 bases). Germline V gene lookup returns CDR1 KGHSH and CDR2 LQKENI. Trimming pared 4 bases from V and 5 bases from J, leaving 17 bases between. The CDR3 runs to 15 residues. In nucleotides, the CDR3 is TGTGCCAGCTCACAGCCTGGGGGCGCGAAAACTGAAGCTTTCTTT. Protein: CASSQPGGAKTEAFF.

J is TRBJ1-6 and V is TRBV28; D perhaps matches TRBD1 (5 bases). The CDR3 covers 13 residues. V shed 8 bases and J shed 12 bases, with 17 bases lying between them. The germline V gene has CDR1 MDHEN and CDR2 SYDVKM. Here the CDR3 DNA reads TGTGCCAGCTTCGATACTAGGGACGAACCCCTCCACTTT. Translating gives CASFDTRDEPLHF.

This clonotype came up many times. The chain has TRBV6-6 and TRBJ2-7, with 9 bases fitting TRBD1. The V gene end was trimmed by 0 bases and the J gene end by 5 bases; junction bases not matched to a gene: 5. CDR1 and CDR2 from the germline V gene are MNHNY and SVGAGI (reference sequence). The CDR3 is made up of 15 amino acids. The CDR3 region has the DNA TGTGCCAGCAGTTACTCACGGGACAGGGCCAACGAGCAGTACGTC. Translated, it gives CASSYSRDRANEQYV.

This clonotype was counted at least ten times. V is TRBV20-1 and J is TRBJ2-5; 9 bases agree with TRBD1. V shed 6 bases and J 5 bases; nucleotides not matched to a gene: 10. Per germline, CDR1 DFQATT and CDR2 SNEGSKA (reference sequence). The CDR3 has 14 residues. Here the CDR3 reads CSARKGTGPETQYF. The CDR3 DNA follows: TGCAGTGCGAGAAAGGGGACAGGGCCTGAGACCCAGTACTTC.

The chain has TRBV19 and TRBJ2-1, with TRBD2 matching 9 bases. V shed 4 bases and J 4 bases; nucleotides not matched to a gene: 5. The CDR3 length is 15 residues. Germline loops: CDR1 LNHDA, CDR2 SQIVND (reference sequence). CDR3 sequence: CASSTLAGEYNEQFF. For the CDR3, the DNA is TGTGCCAGTAGTACCTTAGCGGGGGAATACAATGAGCAGTTCTTC.

The chain links TRBV20-1 to TRBJ1-3; D is perhaps TRBD1 (6 bases). Germline-derived CDR1 and CDR2 are DFQATT and SNEGSKA (reference sequence). The CDR3 has 15 residues. Between the trimmed V and J ends, which lost 7 bases and 3 bases, there was a span of 19 bases. The CDR3 DNA is TGCAGTGGTCAGGGAGGGGGGGGCTATGGAAACACCATATATTTT. It specifies CSGQGGGGYGNTIYF.

This clonotype was counted many times. This chain joins TRBV7-9 and TRBJ2-5; the match to TRBD2 covers 7 bases. The length of the CDR3 is 12 residues. Germline V lookup: CDR1 SEHNR, CDR2 FQNEAQ (reference sequence). The ends lost 7 bases at V and 5 bases at J; junction bases unmatched: 4. CDR3 amino acids: CASNFGGETQYF. The CDR3 DNA sequence: TGTGCCAGCAACTTCGGGGGGGAGACCCAGTACTTC.

This clonotype was detected ten times or more. The V and J genes are TRBV7-8 and TRBJ1-1; D might be TRBD1 (5 bases). V gave up 7 bases and J gave up 3 bases, with 9 bases separating them. The CDR3 runs to 12 residues. Per the germline V gene, CDR1 is SGHVS and CDR2 is FQNEAQ. DNA of the CDR3: TGTGCCAGCACGCCGGGGGACACTGAAGCTTTCTTT. It specifies CASTPGDTEAFF.

This clonotype was observed at least ten times. The V call is TRBV19, the J call TRBJ2-5; 7 bases agree with TRBD1. This CDR3 is built from 16 residues. V gave up 5 bases and J gave up 2 bases; unmatched junction bases: 11. In germline, CDR1 is LNHDA, CDR2 SQIVND (reference sequence). In DNA form, the CDR3 reads TGTGCCAGTAGTTTCGACAGGGTTCGTCTTCAAGAGACCCAGTACTTC. Amino acids: CASSFDRVRLQETQYF. Based on the CDR3 plus reference TRBV19 and TRBJ2-5, the full variable domain is DGGITQSPKYLFRKEGQNVTLSCEQNLNHDAMYWYRQDPGQGLRLIYYSQIVNDFQKGDIAEGYSVSREKKESFPLTVTSAQKNPTAFYLCASSFDRVRLQETQYFGPGTRLLVL.

This clonotype was recorded many times. This chain uses TRBV9 with TRBJ2-3, with no clear D. Germline V gives CDR1 SGDLS, CDR2 YYNGEE. The CDR3 loop spans 15 amino acids. Trimming left V 0 bases short and J 0 bases short, with 8 bases between. DNA of the CDR3: TGTGCCAGCAGCGTAGCTGGAACTAGCACAGATACGCAGTATTTT. Protein product: CASSVAGTSTDTQYF.

The V gene is TRBV20-1, the J gene TRBJ2-1; TRBD2 aligns across 8 bases. In germline, CDR1 is DFQATT, CDR2 SNEGSKA (reference sequence). V lost 3 bases and J lost 0; bases outside the gene matches: 1. CDR3 length equals 14 residues. The DNA for the CDR3 is TGCAGTGCTAGGCTAGCGGGCTCCTACAATGAGCAGTTCTTC. Translated: CSARLAGSYNEQFF.

This clonotype has ten or more counts. The chain employs TRBV29-1 and TRBJ2-5, with D perhaps TRBD1 or TRBD2 (5 bases each). The V gene lost 6 bases and the J gene lost 8 bases, with 13 bases spanning the gap. The CDR3 length is 11 residues. Per germline, CDR1 SQVTM and CDR2 ANQGSEA. The CDR3 loop is CSVRDGETQYF. The CDR3, as DNA: TGCAGCGTCCGGGACGGGGAAACCCAGTACTTC.

This clonotype showed up just a few times. Given a much more abundant clone one base away, this may be a read error. The chain couples TRBV27 to TRBJ1-2; a possible D gene is TRBD1 (5 bases). CDR3 length equals 12 residues. Trimming removed 6 bases from V and 4 bases from J, with 9 bases in between. The germline gives CDR1 MNHEY, CDR2 SMNVEV (reference sequence). CDR3 sequence: CASSADSYGYTF. DNA of the CDR3: TGTGCCAGCAGCGCTGACAGCTATGGCTACACCTTC.

In its sample, this clonotype was seen a few times. The chain employs TRBV6-5 and TRBJ1-1; D is perhaps TRBD1 (5 bases). The germline gives CDR1 MNHEY, CDR2 SVGAGI. V lost 6 bases, J lost 5 bases, and 13 bases lay in between. This CDR3 is built from 13 residues. Here the CDR3 DNA reads TGTGCCAGCAGGGGGGACTGGAGGACTGAAGCTTTCTTT. Its translation is CASRGDWRTEAFF.

This clonotype came up a few times. The chain is built from TRBV20-1 and TRBJ2-4; D ambiguous. V was cut by 0 bases and J by 0 bases, with 18 bases left in between. The germline CDR1 and CDR2 sequences are DFQATT and SNEGSKA (reference sequence). The length of the CDR3 is 18 residues. CDR3 bases: TGCAGTGCTAGAGAGAACGGACCGTTTCTACTAGCCAAAAACATTCAGTACTTC. Protein sequence: CSARENGPFLLAKNIQYF.

This clonotype has ten or more counts. This sequence joins TRBV28 and TRBJ2-1, with 11 bases matching TRBD2. Trimming at V came to 7 bases and at J to 9 bases, leaving 17 bases not matched to a gene. CDR1 is MDHEN and CDR2 is SYDVKM in the germline V gene. The CDR3 consists of 17 residues. This CDR3 reads CASKPGALSGGAGEQFF. In DNA form, the CDR3 reads TGTGCCAGCAAACCCGGGGCCCTTAGCGGGGGGGCCGGTGAGCAGTTCTTC.

This clonotype was seen repeatedly, ten times or more. V usage is TRBV2 and J usage is TRBJ2-5; D remains ambiguous. Trimming left V 4 bases short and J 0 bases short, with 15 bases between. In germline, CDR1 is SNHLY, CDR2 FYNNEI. The CDR3 is made up of 16 amino acids. The CDR3 DNA sequence: TGTGCCAGCAGTGTGTCGTCCCGGTCGTACCAAGAGACCCAGTACTTC. It yields the protein CASSVSSRSYQETQYF.

This clonotype was recorded a few times. The genes are TRBV7-2 and TRBJ2-4, with 9 nucleotides matching TRBD1. The CDR3 contains 16 residues. Germline V gives CDR1 SGHTA, CDR2 FQGNSA. With 5 bases clipped from V and 1 base from J, the junction kept 6 bases outside the gene matches. Here the CDR3 DNA reads TGTGCCAGCAGCAAAGGACAGGGGTTGGCCAAAAACATTCAGTACTTC. Translation gives CASSKGQGLAKNIQYF.

This clonotype was counted ten times or more. This rearrangement joins TRBV29-1 to TRBJ1-5; tentative D call: TRBD1 (5 bases). Trimming pared 4 bases from V and 0 bases from J, leaving 10 bases between. The CDR3 runs to 14 residues. Looked up from germline, CDR1 is SQVTM and CDR2 is ANQGSEA. CDR3 coding DNA: TGCAGCGTTGGGACAACTAATAGCAATCAGCCCCAGCATTTT. This translates into CSVGTTNSNQPQHF. The whole variable domain, remainder taken from reference TRBV29-1 and TRBJ1-5, is SAVISQKPSRDICQRGTSLTIQCQVDSQVTMMFWYRQQPGQSLTLIATANQGSEATYESGFVIDKFPISRPNLTFSTLTVSNMSPEDSSIYLCSVGTTNSNQPQHFGDGTRLSIL.

Many counts were recorded for this clonotype. The chain couples TRBV10-3 to TRBJ2-2, with D uncertain. Germline CDR1 ENHRY, CDR2 SYGVKD. Trimming took off 4 bases at V and 5 bases at J, with 5 bases between the two ends. CDR3 length: 12 residues. The CDR3 DNA reads TGTGCCATCAGTGCGTTAACCGGGGAGCTGTTTTTT. Translated: CAISALTGELFF.

Many counts were recorded for this clonotype. The chain joins TRBV11-2 to TRBJ2-1, with D unclear. Germline V gene sequence: CDR1 SGHAT, CDR2 FQNNGV. The CDR3 spans 13 residues. Trimming took 0 bases from V and 6 from J, leaving 6 bases between them. CDR3 sequence (DNA): TGTGCCAGCAGCTTAGATCACTTCAATGAGCAGTTCTTC. The encoded protein is CASSLDHFNEQFF.

The sample holds a few counts of this clonotype. The V call is TRBV7-9, the J call TRBJ2-1, with D possibly matching TRBD1 (6 bases). The germline CDR1 and CDR2 sequences are SEHNR and FQNEAQ (reference sequence). Trimming pared 1 base from V and 6 bases from J, leaving 13 bases between. CDR3 size: 15 residues. In DNA form, the CDR3 reads TGTGCCAGCAGCTTAGAGACGGGACATGCCAATGAGCAGTTCTTC. Residues: CASSLETGHANEQFF.

This clonotype occurred many times. The J gene is TRBJ2-2, the V gene TRBV6-2 or TRBV6-3, with D unresolved. The CDR3 consists of 16 residues. Germline lookup yields CDR1 MNHEY and CDR2 SVGEGT. V dropped 0 bases and J dropped 1 base, with 9 bases sitting between them. DNA for the CDR3: TGTGCCAGCAGTTACTCGTACCAGGTGAACACCGGGGAGCTGTTTTTT. This gives the protein CASSYSYQVNTGELFF.

This clonotype was recorded many times. The chain combines TRBV29-1 with TRBJ2-7; D unresolved. V was cut by 1 base and J by 4 bases, with 17 bases left in between. The CDR3 has 15 residues. Germline CDR1 and CDR2: SQVTM and ANQGSEA. This chain's CDR3 is CSVEVGPGVGYEQYF. DNA for the CDR3: TGCAGCGTTGAAGTGGGTCCGGGCGTGGGGTACGAGCAGTACTTC.

This clonotype was seen many times. The rearrangement links TRBV15 to TRBJ2-1; 8 bases fit TRBD2. Germline assignment: CDR1 LNHNV and CDR2 YYDKDF (reference sequence). The CDR3 sequence is 17 residues long. V was clipped by 1 base and J by 0 bases; unmatched bases: 5. DNA of the CDR3: TGTGCCACCAGCAGAGTTGCGGGGGGTAGCTCCTACAATGAGCAGTTCTTC. It is translated as CATSRVAGGSSYNEQFF.